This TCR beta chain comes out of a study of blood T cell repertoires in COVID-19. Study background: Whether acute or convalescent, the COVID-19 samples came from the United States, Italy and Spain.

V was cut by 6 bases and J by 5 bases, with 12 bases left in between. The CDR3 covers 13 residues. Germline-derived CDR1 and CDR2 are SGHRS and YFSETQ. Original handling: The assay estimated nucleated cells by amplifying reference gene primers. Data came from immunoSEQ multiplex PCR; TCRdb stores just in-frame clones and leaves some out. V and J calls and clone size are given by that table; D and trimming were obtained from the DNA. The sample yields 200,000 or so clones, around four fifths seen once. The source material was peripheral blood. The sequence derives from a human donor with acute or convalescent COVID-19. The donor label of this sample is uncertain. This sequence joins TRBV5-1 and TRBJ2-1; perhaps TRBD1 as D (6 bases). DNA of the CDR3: TGCGCCAGCAACTTACAGGGTCACAATGAGCAGTTCTTC. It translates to CASNLQGHNEQFF.